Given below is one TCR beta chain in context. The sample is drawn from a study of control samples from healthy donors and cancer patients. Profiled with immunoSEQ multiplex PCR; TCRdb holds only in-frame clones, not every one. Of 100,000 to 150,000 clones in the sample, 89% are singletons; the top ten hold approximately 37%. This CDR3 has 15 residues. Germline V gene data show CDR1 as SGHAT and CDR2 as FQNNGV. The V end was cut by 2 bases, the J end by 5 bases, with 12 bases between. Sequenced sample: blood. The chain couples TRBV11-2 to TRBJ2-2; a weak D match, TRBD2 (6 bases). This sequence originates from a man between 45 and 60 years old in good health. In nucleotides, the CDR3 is TGTGCCAGCAGCTTACTCCCTCGGGGGACCGGGGAGCTGTTTTTT. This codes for CASSLLPRGTGELFF.